This record covers a single T cell receptor (beta chain). The entry originates in a study of spatial heterogeneity in lung cancer. The wider study: Detection consistently yielded more beta chains than alpha chains.

This sample's time point: sample taken at primary tumor resection. From tumor, nontumor lung or frozen PBMC, whole RNA was taken unsorted for sequencing. TCRdb re-derived calls from the 5' RACE reads in MiXCR, one entry per CDR3 protein. The repertoire holds tens of thousands of distinct CDR3 sequences, around 5.2% seen once, with approximately 25% in the top ten. The germline V gene has CDR1 MGHRA and CDR2 YSYEKL. The CDR3 is 14 amino acids. Losses at the gene ends were 4 bases for V and 9 bases for J; bases not matched to a gene: 6. This clonotype was sampled from a female donor with early-stage non-small cell lung cancer. The source material was PBMCs, sampled at surgery. The chain is built from TRBV4-1 and TRBJ1-6; 7 bases are a match to TRBD1. CDR3: CASSLHRGSSPLHF. Here the CDR3 DNA reads TGCGCCAGCAGCCTCCACAGGGGAAGTTCACCCCTCCACTTT.